One and the same sample provided the 23 T cell receptor beta chains below, sequenced in a study of blood T cell repertoires in COVID-19. The method was immunoSEQ multiplex PCR; TCRdb's version includes in-frame clones alone and lacks a portion of them. The sample lists some 170,000 clones; 85% were seen once. Source material: peripheral blood. Every receptor here comes from a woman aged 60-75 years with acute or convalescent COVID-19.

This chain uses TRBV5-3 with TRBJ2-7; TRBD2 matches 10 bases. TRBV5-3 is an open reading frame, and its role is uncertain. The ends lost 4 bases at V and 3 bases at J; junction bases unmatched: 10. This CDR3 is built from 16 residues. The CDR3 DNA reads as TGTGCCAGAAGCCCACTGAGCGGGAGGGCGGGCTACGAGCAGTACGTC. Its translation: CARSPLSGRAGYEQYV.

V gene TRBV15 combines with J gene TRBJ2-1, with 11 bases aligning to TRBD2. This CDR3 region has 16 residues. Trimming at V came to 3 bases and at J to 6 bases, leaving 7 bases not matched to a gene. The germline V gene encodes CDR1 LNHNV and CDR2 YYDKDF (reference sequence). The CDR3 DNA follows: TGTGCCACCAGCAGGGAACTAGCGGGAGTGGGCAATGAGCAGTTCTTC. This sequence encodes CATSRELAGVGNEQFF. Variable domain in full (rest from reference TRBV15 and TRBJ2-1): DAMVIQNPRYQVTQFGKPVTLSCSQTLNHNVMYWYQQKSSQAPKLLFHYYDKDFNNEADTPDNFQSRRPNTSFCFLDIRSPGLGDTAMYLCATSRELAGVGNEQFFGPGTRLTVL.

The J gene is TRBJ1-2, the V gene TRBV7-2, with TRBD1 matching 11 bases. V gave up 5 bases and J gave up 2 bases; unmatched junction bases: 4. The CDR3 runs to 15 residues. Germline CDR1 and CDR2: SGHTA and FQGNSA. CDR3 amino acids: CASSQWTGGNYGYTF. CDR3 DNA: TGTGCCAGCAGCCAATGGACAGGGGGCAACTATGGCTACACCTTC. Full variable domain (outside the CDR3, taken from reference TRBV7-2 and TRBJ1-2): GAGVSQSPSNKVTEKGKDVELRCDPISGHTALYWYRQSLGQGLEFLIYFQGNSAPDKSGLPSDRFSAERTGGSVSTLTIQRTQQEDSAVYLCASSQWTGGNYGYTFGSGTRLTVV.

The V and J genes are TRBV4-2 and TRBJ1-4; tentatively, D is TRBD1 (5 bases). V lost 1 base to trimming and J lost 13 bases, with 22 bases between them. Germline-derived CDR1 and CDR2 are LGHNA and YNFKEQ. The CDR3 consists of 16 residues. The CDR3 DNA sequence: TGTGCCAGCAGCCAAGCCCCCGAGGGCAGGGCGGGGATACTGTTTTTT. Translated: CASSQAPEGRAGILFF.

J is TRBJ1-2 and V is TRBV27; perhaps TRBD1 as D (5 bases). Per germline, CDR1 MNHEY and CDR2 SMNVEV (reference sequence). Trimming pared 5 bases from V and 7 bases from J, leaving 14 bases between. The CDR3 sequence is 13 residues long. This chain's CDR3 is CASSLGTSSGYTF. CDR3 nucleotides: TGTGCCAGCAGTCTCGGGACTTCTTCTGGCTACACCTTC.

V and J are TRBV7-9 and TRBJ2-3; 10 positions agree with TRBD2. In germline, CDR1 is SEHNR, CDR2 FQNEAQ (reference sequence). The CDR3 sequence is 17 residues long. The V segment lost 0 bases and the J segment 1 base; nucleotides outside the gene matches: 4. The CDR3 region has the DNA TGTGCCAGCAGCTTAGCGGGAGCGGGAGGGGGCACAGATACGCAGTATTTT. As protein: CASSLAGAGGGTDTQYF.

The chain is built from TRBV7-3 and TRBJ2-1; D perhaps matches TRBD2 (6 bases). Germline V gene lookup returns CDR1 SGHTA and CDR2 FQGTGA. The V and J ends lost 5 bases and 9 bases respectively, with 17 bases between them. The CDR3 has 14 residues. In DNA form, the CDR3 reads TGTGCCAGCAGCCCCCAGGGACTTTCAACTGAGCAGTTCTTC. Translated: CASSPQGLSTEQFF.

The genes are TRBV6-5 and TRBJ1-2; D is ambiguous. The CDR3 has 14 residues. V was clipped by 8 bases and J by 0 bases, with 13 bases between them. Germline CDR1 reads MNHEY; CDR2 reads SVGAGI. The DNA of the CDR3 is TGTGCCAGCCTTGTAGTGGGCGCTAACTATGGCTACACCTTC. Protein sequence: CASLVVGANYGYTF.

The J gene is TRBJ1-6, the V gene TRBV9, with D maybe TRBD1 (5 bases). This CDR3 comprises 15 residues. V lost 5 bases to trimming and J lost 6 bases, with 15 bases between them. The germline CDR1 and CDR2 sequences are SGDLS and YYNGEE. The CDR3 nucleotides are TGTGCCAGCAGTATCGGGGGGGACCGTAATTCACCCCTCCACTTT. It encodes CASSIGGDRNSPLHF. The variable domain in full, completed from reference TRBV9 and TRBJ1-6, reads DSGVTQTPKHLITATGQRVTLRCSPRSGDLSVYWYQQSLDQGLQFLIQYYNGEERAKGNILERFSAQQFPDLHSELNLSSLELGDSALYFCASSIGGDRNSPLHFGNGTRLTVT.

This rearrangement joins TRBV30 to TRBJ1-1, with D possibly TRBD1 on 6 matching bases. The CDR3 sequence is 15 residues long. The germline V and J ends were trimmed by 0 bases and 4 bases, with 15 bases remaining between them. In germline, CDR1 is GTSNPN, CDR2 SVGIG (reference sequence). The CDR3 coding sequence is TGTGCCTGGAGTGTACGGGGGGGCTATCTCACTGAAGCTTTCTTT. It is translated as CAWSVRGGYLTEAFF.

V and J are TRBV7-8 and TRBJ2-1; TRBD2 matches 7 bases. CDR3 length: 15 residues. Losses at the gene ends were 5 bases for V and 4 bases for J; bases not matched to a gene: 8. In germline, CDR1 is SGHVS, CDR2 FQNEAQ. CDR3 sequence (DNA): TGTGCCAGCAGCCCCCAGCGGGGACCTTACAATGAGCAGTTCTTC. Translated: CASSPQRGPYNEQFF.

This clone is medium-sized. The gene calls are TRBV9 and TRBJ2-1; TRBD1 agrees at 9 bases. The CDR3 covers 15 residues. Looked up from germline, CDR1 is SGDLS and CDR2 is YYNGEE. With V trimmed by 4 bases and J by 6 bases, 8 bases remained unmatched. In nucleotides, the CDR3 is TGTGCCAGCAGCACTTCCGGGACAGGGACCAATGAGCAGTTCTTC. As protein: CASSTSGTGTNEQFF.

This chain links TRBV29-1 with TRBJ2-3; 8 bases line up with TRBD2. With V trimmed by 3 bases and J by 3 bases, 14 bases remained unmatched. The CDR3 has 17 amino acids. CDR1 and CDR2 from the germline V gene are SQVTM and ANQGSEA. CDR3 amino acids: CSVDHHSSGGGTDTQYF. The CDR3 DNA reads as TGCAGCGTTGATCACCATAGCTCGGGAGGGGGAACAGATACGCAGTATTTT.

This chain connects TRBV6-5 to TRBJ1-3; 7 nucleotides align to TRBD1. This CDR3 contains 15 residues. CDR1 and CDR2 (germline): MNHEY, SVGAGI. The V and J ends lost 0 bases and 2 bases, in that order; junction bases with no gene match: 1. DNA for the CDR3: TGTGCCAGCAGTTACTCCGGGACAGCTGGAAACACCATATATTTT. It translates to CASSYSGTAGNTIYF.

The CDR3 bases are TGTGCCAGTAGCGGGGTGAACTACGAGCAGTACTTC. It translates to CASSGVNYEQYF. This chain links TRBV19 with TRBJ2-7; TRBD2 is a possible D gene (5 bases). The CDR3 is 12 residues long. Germline V lookup: CDR1 LNHDA, CDR2 SQIVND (reference sequence). The V and J ends lost 6 bases and 3 bases respectively, with 9 bases between them.

This chain uses TRBV11-2 with TRBJ2-3; 13 bases fit TRBD2. This CDR3 is 16 amino acids long. V gave up 5 bases and J gave up 6 bases; unmatched junction bases: 8. The germline V gene has CDR1 SGHAT and CDR2 FQNNGV. The CDR3 bases are TGTGCCAGCAGCCGCCCGGGACTAGCGGGAACCGATACGCAGTATTTT. Translating gives CASSRPGLAGTDTQYF. The full variable domain, completed using reference TRBV11-2 and TRBJ2-3, is EAGVAQSPRYKIIEKRQSVAFWCNPISGHATLYWYQQILGQGPKLLIQFQNNGVVDDSQLPKDRFSAERLKGVDSTLKIQPAKLEDSAVYLCASSRPGLAGTDTQYFGPGTRLTVL.

The chain links TRBV7-6 to TRBJ2-2; 8 positions agree with TRBD2. CDR1 SGHVS and CDR2 FNYEAQ come from the germline V gene. V gave up 2 bases and J gave up 1 base; unmatched junction bases: 3. The CDR3 runs to 16 residues. The CDR3 DNA reads as TGTGCCAGCAGCTTATCTAGCGGGCAGAACACCGGGGAGCTGTTTTTT. Translated, it gives CASSLSSGQNTGELFF. The full variable domain, with the rest looked up from reference TRBV7-6 and TRBJ2-2, is GAGVSQSPRYKVTKRGQDVALRCDPISGHVSLYWYRQALGQGPEFLTYFNYEAQQDKSGLPNDRFSAERPEGSISTLTIQRTEQRDSAMYRCASSLSSGQNTGELFFGEGSRLTVL.

The chain couples TRBV5-4 to TRBJ2-6; TRBD1 matches 10 bases. Germline values: CDR1 SGHNT, CDR2 YYREEE (reference sequence). The CDR3 length is 16 residues. The V segment lost 4 bases and the J segment 8 bases; nucleotides outside the gene matches: 9. The CDR3 bases are TGTGCCAGCAGCGCAAACCGGGACAGGGGTACCAACGTCCTGACTTTC. Protein sequence: CASSANRDRGTNVLTF.

CDR3 protein: CASSAWTATGELFF. In DNA, the CDR3 is TGTGCCAGCAGCGCGTGGACTGCCACCGGGGAGCTGTTTTTT. V gene TRBV14 combines with J gene TRBJ2-2, with D possibly matching TRBD2 (5 bases). There are 14 residues in the CDR3. From germline, CDR1 is SGHDN and CDR2 FVKESK. Trimming pared 5 bases from V and 4 bases from J, leaving 11 bases between.

This clone occurred a few times. This chain joins TRBV6-1 and TRBJ1-1, with a weak D call TRBD1 (6 bases). V lost 2 bases, J lost 2 bases, and 12 bases lay in between. Germline V CDR1 and CDR2: MNHNS, SASEGT. The CDR3 is 15 residues long. CDR3 sequence: CASSEQAGVNTEAFF. Written as DNA, the CDR3 is TGTGCCAGCAGTGAACAGGCAGGGGTTAACACTGAAGCTTTCTTT.

The rearrangement links TRBV11-2 to TRBJ1-1; the D is unclear. The CDR3 is made up of 13 amino acids. Per the germline V gene, CDR1 is SGHAT and CDR2 is FQNNGV. The V end lost 1 base, the J end lost 0 bases, and 3 bases lay between the germline ends. CDR3 in DNA: TGTGCCAGCAGCTTAGGCGTGAACACTGAAGCTTTCTTT. The encoded protein is CASSLGVNTEAFF.

The CDR3 here is CASSYLTGQGSNEQFF. The CDR3 coding sequence is TGTGCCAGCAGTTACCTTACGGGACAGGGTTCCAATGAGCAGTTCTTC. The chain has TRBV6-6 and TRBJ2-1; 9 positions agree with TRBD1. CDR3 length equals 16 residues. Germline V gives CDR1 MNHNY, CDR2 SVGAGI (reference sequence). With 2 bases clipped from V and 6 bases from J, the junction kept 8 bases outside the gene matches.

The chain combines TRBV16 with TRBJ1-2; TRBD1 agrees at 9 bases. CDR1 and CDR2 from the germline V gene are KGHSY and FQNENV. V shed 6 bases and J 3 bases; nucleotides not matched to a gene: 2. CDR3 length equals 13 residues. The CDR3 DNA reads TGTGCCAGCAGTCGGACAGGGGACTATGGCTACACCTTC. Residues: CASSRTGDYGYTF.